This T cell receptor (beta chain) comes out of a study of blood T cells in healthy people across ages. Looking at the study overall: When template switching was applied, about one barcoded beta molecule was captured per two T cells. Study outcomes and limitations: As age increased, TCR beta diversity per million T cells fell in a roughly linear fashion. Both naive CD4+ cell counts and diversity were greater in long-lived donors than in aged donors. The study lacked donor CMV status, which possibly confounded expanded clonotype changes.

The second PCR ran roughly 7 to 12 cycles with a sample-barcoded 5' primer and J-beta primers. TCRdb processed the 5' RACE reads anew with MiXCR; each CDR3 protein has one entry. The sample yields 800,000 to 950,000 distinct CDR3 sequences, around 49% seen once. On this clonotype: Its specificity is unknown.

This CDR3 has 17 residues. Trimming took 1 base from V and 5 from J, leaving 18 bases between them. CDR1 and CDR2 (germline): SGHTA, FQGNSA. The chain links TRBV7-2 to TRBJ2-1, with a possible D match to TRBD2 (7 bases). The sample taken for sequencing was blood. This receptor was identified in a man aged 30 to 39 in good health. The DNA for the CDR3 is TGTGCCAGCAGCTTAGGTCTTCGGGGGGCCACCCACAATGAGCAGTTCTTC. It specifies CASSLGLRGATHNEQFF.